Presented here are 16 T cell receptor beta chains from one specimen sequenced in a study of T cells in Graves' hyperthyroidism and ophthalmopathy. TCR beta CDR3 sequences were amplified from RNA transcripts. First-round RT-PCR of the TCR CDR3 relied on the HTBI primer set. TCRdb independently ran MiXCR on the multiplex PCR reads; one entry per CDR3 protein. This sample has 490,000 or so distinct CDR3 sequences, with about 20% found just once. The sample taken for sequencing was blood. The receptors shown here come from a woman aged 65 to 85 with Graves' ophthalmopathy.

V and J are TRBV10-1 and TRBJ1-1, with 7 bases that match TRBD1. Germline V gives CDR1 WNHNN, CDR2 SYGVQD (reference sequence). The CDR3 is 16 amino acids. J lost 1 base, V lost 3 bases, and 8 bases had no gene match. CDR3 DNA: TGCGCCAGCAGTGAAGACAGGGAGATATGGAACACTGAAGCTTTCTTT. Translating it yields CASSEDREIWNTEAFF.

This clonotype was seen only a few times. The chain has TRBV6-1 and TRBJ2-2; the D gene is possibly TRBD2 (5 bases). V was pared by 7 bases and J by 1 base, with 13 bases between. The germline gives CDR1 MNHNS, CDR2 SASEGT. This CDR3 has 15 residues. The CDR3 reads CASIKELVNTGELFF. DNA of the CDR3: TGTGCCAGCATAAAAGAACTAGTGAACACCGGGGAGCTGTTTTTT.

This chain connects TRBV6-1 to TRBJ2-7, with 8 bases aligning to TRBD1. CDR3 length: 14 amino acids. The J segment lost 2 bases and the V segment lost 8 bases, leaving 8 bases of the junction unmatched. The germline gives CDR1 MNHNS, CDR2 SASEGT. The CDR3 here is CASEVGQGPYEQYF. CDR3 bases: TGTGCCAGCGAGGTCGGACAGGGTCCCTACGAGCAGTACTTC.

The CDR3: CASSRGQGAYNEQFF. CDR3 sequence (DNA): TGCGCCAGCAGCCGCGGACAGGGGGCTTACAATGAGCAGTTCTTC. The gene calls are TRBV4-3 and TRBJ2-1, with 11 bases matching TRBD1. J gave up 4 bases and V 4 bases, and 3 bases lay outside the gene matches. Germline CDR1 and CDR2: LGHNA and YSLEER. This CDR3 contains 15 residues.

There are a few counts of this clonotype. The CDR3 loop is CASSSGAGYTEAFF. The DNA for the CDR3 is TGTGCCAGCAGCTCGGGGGCAGGGTACACTGAAGCTTTCTTT. This chain joins TRBV7-8 and TRBJ1-1, with D perhaps matching TRBD1 (6 bases). CDR1 and CDR2 from the germline V gene are SGHVS and FQNEAQ. The germline V and J ends were trimmed by 4 bases and 3 bases, with 12 bases remaining between them. The CDR3 is made up of 14 amino acids.

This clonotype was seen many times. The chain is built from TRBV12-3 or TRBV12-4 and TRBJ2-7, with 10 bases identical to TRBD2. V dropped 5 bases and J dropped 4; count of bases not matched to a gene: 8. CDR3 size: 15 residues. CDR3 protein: CASSLLAGASYEQYF. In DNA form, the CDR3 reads TGTGCCAGCAGTCTTCTAGCGGGAGCGTCTTACGAGCAGTACTTC.

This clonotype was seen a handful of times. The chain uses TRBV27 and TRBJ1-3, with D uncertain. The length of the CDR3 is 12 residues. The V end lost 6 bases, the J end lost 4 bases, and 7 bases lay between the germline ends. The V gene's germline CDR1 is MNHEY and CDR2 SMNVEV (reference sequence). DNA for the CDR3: TGTGCCAGCAGAGACGGGGGAAACACCATATATTTT. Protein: CASRDGGNTIYF.

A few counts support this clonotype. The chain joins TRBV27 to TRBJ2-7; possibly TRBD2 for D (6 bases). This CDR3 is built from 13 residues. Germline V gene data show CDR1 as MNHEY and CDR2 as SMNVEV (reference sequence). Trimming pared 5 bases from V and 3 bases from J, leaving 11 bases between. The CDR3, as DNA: TGTGCCAGCAGTGTGGGGGGATACTACGAGCAGTACTTC. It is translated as CASSVGGYYEQYF.

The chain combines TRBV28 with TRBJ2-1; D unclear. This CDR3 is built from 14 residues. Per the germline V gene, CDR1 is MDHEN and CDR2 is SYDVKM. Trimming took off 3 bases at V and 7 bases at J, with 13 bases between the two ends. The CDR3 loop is CASSFNWVRNEQFF. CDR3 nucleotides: TGTGCCAGCAGTTTTAACTGGGTTCGGAATGAGCAGTTCTTC.

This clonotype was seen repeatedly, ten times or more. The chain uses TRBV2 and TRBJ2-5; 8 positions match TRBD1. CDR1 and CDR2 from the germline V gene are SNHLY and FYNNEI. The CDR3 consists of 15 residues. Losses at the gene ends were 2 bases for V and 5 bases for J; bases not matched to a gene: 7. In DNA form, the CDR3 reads TGTGCCAGCAGTGAACGGTCAGGGGGCCACGAGACCCAGTACTTC. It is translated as CASSERSGGHETQYF.

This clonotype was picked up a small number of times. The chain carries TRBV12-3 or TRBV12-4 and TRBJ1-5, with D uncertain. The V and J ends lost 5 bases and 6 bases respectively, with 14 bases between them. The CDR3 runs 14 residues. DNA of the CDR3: TGTGCCAGCAGTCCAGAATTCGGAGGTCAGCCCCAGCATTTT. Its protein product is CASSPEFGGQPQHF.

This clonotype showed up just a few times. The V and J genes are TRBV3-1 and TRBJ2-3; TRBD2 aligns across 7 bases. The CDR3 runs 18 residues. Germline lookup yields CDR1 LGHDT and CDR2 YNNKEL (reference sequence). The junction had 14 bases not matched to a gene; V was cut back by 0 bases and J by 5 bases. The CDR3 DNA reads TGTGCCAGCAGCCAAGATGTCGCGGGAGCCGCCGTCGTAGATACGCAGTATTTT. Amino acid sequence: CASSQDVAGAAVVDTQYF.

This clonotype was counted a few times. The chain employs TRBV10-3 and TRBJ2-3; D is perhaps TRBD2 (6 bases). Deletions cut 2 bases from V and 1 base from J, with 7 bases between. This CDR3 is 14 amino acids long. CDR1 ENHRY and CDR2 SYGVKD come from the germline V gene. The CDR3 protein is CAISEAGRTDTQYF. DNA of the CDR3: TGTGCCATCAGTGAGGCGGGGCGCACAGATACGCAGTATTTT.

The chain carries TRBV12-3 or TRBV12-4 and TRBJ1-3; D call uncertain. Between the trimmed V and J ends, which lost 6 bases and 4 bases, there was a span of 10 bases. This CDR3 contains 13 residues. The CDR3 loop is CASSQAAGNTIYF. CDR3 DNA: TGTGCCAGCAGCCAGGCCGCGGGAAACACCATATATTTT.

The CDR3 nucleotides read TGTGCCAGCAGCGTTACAGGGCAGGTGAACACTGAAGCTTTCTTT. Residues: CASSVTGQVNTEAFF. This sequence joins TRBV3-1 and TRBJ1-1, with D perhaps matching TRBD1 (6 bases). V lost 5 bases and J 0 bases, leaving 13 bases between the germline ends. The CDR3 is made up of 15 amino acids. The germline gives CDR1 LGHDT, CDR2 YNNKEL (reference sequence).

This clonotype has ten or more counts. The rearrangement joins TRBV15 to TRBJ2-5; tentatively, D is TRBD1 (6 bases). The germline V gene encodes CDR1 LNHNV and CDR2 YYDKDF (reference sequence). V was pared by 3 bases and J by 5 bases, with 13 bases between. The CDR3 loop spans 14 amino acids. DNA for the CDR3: TGTGCCACCAGCAGCGGACAGATTCAGGAGACCCAGTACTTC. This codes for CATSSGQIQETQYF. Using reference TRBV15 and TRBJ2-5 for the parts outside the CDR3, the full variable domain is DAMVIQNPRYQVTQFGKPVTLSCSQTLNHNVMYWYQQKSSQAPKLLFHYYDKDFNNEADTPDNFQSRRPNTSFCFLDIRSPGLGDTAMYLCATSSGQIQETQYFGPGTRLLVL.